A single sample gave rise to the 25 T cell receptor beta chains below, sequenced in a study of blood T cell repertoires in COVID-19. Sequenced by immunoSEQ multiplex PCR; TCRdb stores in-frame clones only, minus some. The sample records approximately 470,000 clones, roughly 90% being singletons. The specimen was PBMCs or T cells enriched from blood (not recorded which). The receptors here all came from a woman under 30 who had recovered from COVID-19.

V and J are TRBV30 and TRBJ1-6; a possible D gene is TRBD1 (5 bases). Germline CDR1 is GTSNPN and CDR2 is SVGIG (reference sequence). CDR3 size: 15 residues. Trimming left V 0 bases short and J 6 bases short, with 12 bases between. CDR3 nucleotide sequence: TGTGCCTGGAGTGTCGGGGGTCGGGGTAATTCACCCCTCCACTTT. It is translated as CAWSVGGRGNSPLHF.

The V and J genes are TRBV2 and TRBJ1-6; possibly TRBD1 for D (6 bases). There are 15 residues in the CDR3. V lost 3 bases and J lost 3, with 9 bases in between. Germline loops: CDR1 SNHLY, CDR2 FYNNEI. Written as DNA, the CDR3 is TGTGCCAGCAGTGAGGGGGCTCTCTATAATTCACCCCTCCACTTT. This codes for CASSEGALYNSPLHF. Supplemented by reference TRBV2 and TRBJ1-6, the full variable domain reads EPEVTQTPSHQVTQMGQEVILRCVPISNHLYFYWYRQILGQKVEFLVSFYNNEISEKSEIFDDQFSVERPDGSNFTLKIRSTKLEDSAMYFCASSEGALYNSPLHFGNGTRLTVT.

This clone was recorded only once. The rearrangement links TRBV7-9 to TRBJ1-1; 12 bases line up with TRBD1. V shed 8 bases and J 4 bases; nucleotides not matched to a gene: 5. The CDR3 has 14 amino acids. Germline V gene sequence: CDR1 SEHNR, CDR2 FQNEAQ (reference sequence). CDR3 residues: CASGDRGRVTEAFF. The CDR3 nucleotides are TGTGCCAGCGGGGACAGGGGGCGGGTCACTGAAGCTTTCTTT.

The chain uses TRBV30 and TRBJ1-2; perhaps TRBD1 as D (5 bases). Per the germline V gene, CDR1 is GTSNPN and CDR2 is SVGIG (reference sequence). Trimming stripped 3 bases from V and 4 bases from J, with 12 bases between. The CDR3 has 13 residues. As DNA, the CDR3 is TGTGCCTGGAGGGGCTGGGGGGTCTATGGCTACACCTTC. Translated, it gives CAWRGWGVYGYTF. The variable domain in full, completed from reference TRBV30 and TRBJ1-2, reads SQTIHQWPATLVQPVGSPLSLECTVEGTSNPNLYWYRQAAGRGLQLLFYSVGIGQISSEVPQNLSASRPQDRQFILSSKKLLLSDSGFYLCAWRGWGVYGYTFGSGTRLTVV.

This chain uses TRBV19 with TRBJ1-2; 7 positions match TRBD1. V gave up 5 bases and J gave up 6 bases; unmatched junction bases: 12. Germline V gives CDR1 LNHDA, CDR2 SQIVND (reference sequence). CDR3 size: 15 residues. This chain's CDR3 is CASSSSSGTVDGYTF. Written as DNA, the CDR3 is TGTGCCAGTAGTTCCTCTTCCGGGACAGTTGATGGCTACACCTTC.

The chain employs TRBV29-1 and TRBJ1-1; 7 nucleotides line up with TRBD1. The germline gives CDR1 SQVTM, CDR2 ANQGSEA. CDR3 length: 13 residues. Losses at the gene ends were 6 bases for V and 7 bases for J; bases not matched to a gene: 11. The CDR3 sequence: CSVLTGAAFEAFF. CDR3 nucleotide sequence: TGCAGCGTCTTAACAGGGGCGGCCTTTGAAGCTTTCTTT. Looking up the rest from reference TRBV29-1 and TRBJ1-1 gives the full variable domain: SAVISQKPSRDICQRGTSLTIQCQVDSQVTMMFWYRQQPGQSLTLIATANQGSEATYESGFVIDKFPISRPNLTFSTLTVSNMSPEDSSIYLCSVLTGAAFEAFFGQGTRLTVV.

This sequence joins TRBV28 and TRBJ1-1; a weak D match, TRBD1 (5 bases). The CDR3 is made up of 13 amino acids. Trimming pared 10 bases from V and 5 bases from J, leaving 17 bases between. From germline, CDR1 is MDHEN and CDR2 SYDVKM. CDR3 protein: CAIKRGGRTEAFF. CDR3 in DNA: TGTGCCATTAAAAGGGGAGGGAGGACTGAAGCTTTCTTT.

This rearrangement joins TRBV7-9 to TRBJ1-2, with TRBD1 identical over 8 bases. CDR1 SEHNR and CDR2 FQNEAQ come from the germline V gene (reference sequence). The trim removed 6 bases at V and 3 bases at J, leaving 6 bases unmatched. The CDR3 has 14 amino acids. The CDR3 region has the DNA TGTGCCAGCAGTGGGACAGGACTGGACTATGGCTACACCTTC. It is translated as CASSGTGLDYGYTF.

The chain employs TRBV30 and TRBJ1-2; 7 nucleotides align to TRBD1. Per the germline V gene, CDR1 is GTSNPN and CDR2 is SVGIG (reference sequence). The CDR3 runs to 12 residues. Unmatched junction bases numbered 3, after V lost 6 bases and J lost 2 bases. As DNA, the CDR3 is TGTGCCTGCGACAGGGAAAACTATGGCTACACCTTC. Encoded protein: CACDRENYGYTF. The full variable domain, completed using reference TRBV30 and TRBJ1-2, is SQTIHQWPATLVQPVGSPLSLECTVEGTSNPNLYWYRQAAGRGLQLLFYSVGIGQISSEVPQNLSASRPQDRQFILSSKKLLLSDSGFYLCACDRENYGYTFGSGTRLTVV.

This chain connects TRBV11-2 to TRBJ2-2; D remains unclear. From germline, CDR1 is SGHAT and CDR2 FQNNGV. With 4 bases removed from V and 9 bases from J, the gap between germline ends came to 9 bases. The CDR3 has 12 amino acids. This CDR3 is CASSSSFRELFF. The CDR3 DNA follows: TGTGCCAGCAGCTCCTCCTTCCGGGAGCTGTTTTTT.

Only a few counts were recorded for this clone. In nucleotides, the CDR3 is TGTGCCAGCAGTGAAGGGCGGGGAGATTACAATGAGCAGTTCTTC. It encodes CASSEGRGDYNEQFF. The gene calls are TRBV6-4 and TRBJ2-1, with D possibly TRBD2 on 6 matching bases. The V and J ends lost 3 bases and 4 bases respectively, with 13 bases between them. The CDR3 runs to 15 residues. Per the germline V gene, CDR1 is MRHNA and CDR2 is SNTAGT.

V and J are TRBV6-5 and TRBJ1-5, with D possibly matching TRBD1 (5 bases). From germline, CDR1 is MNHEY and CDR2 SVGAGI. This CDR3 has 15 amino acids. The ends were cut back, 8 bases at V and 0 bases at J, with 14 bases in the middle. CDR3 region: CASLGTFFSNQPQHF. CDR3 coding DNA: TGTGCCAGCCTAGGGACTTTTTTTAGCAATCAGCCCCAGCATTTT.

The chain employs TRBV3-1 (or the pseudogene TRBV3-2) and TRBJ2-5, with a weak D call TRBD2 (5 bases). This CDR3 is 15 amino acids long. The ends were cut back, 0 bases at V and 4 bases at J, with 12 bases in the middle. Germline V gene data show CDR1 as LGHDT and CDR2 as YNNKEL (reference sequence). DNA for the CDR3: TGTGCCAGCAGCCAAGAGGTACTAGAGGGAGAGACCCAGTACTTC. It translates to CASSQEVLEGETQYF.

The rearrangement links TRBV30 to TRBJ1-2, with D unresolved. Germline loops: CDR1 GTSNPN, CDR2 SVGIG (reference sequence). The germline V and J ends were trimmed by 0 bases and 0 bases, with 11 bases remaining between them. CDR3 length: 15 residues. The CDR3 DNA reads TGTGCCTGGAGTGTAGGGTCAGCGGCTAACTATGGCTACACCTTC. Residues: CAWSVGSAANYGYTF.

The chain recombines TRBV7-2 with TRBJ2-5; D gene unclear. The V gene's germline CDR1 is SGHTA and CDR2 FQGNSA. Trimming took 5 bases from V and 1 from J, leaving 8 bases between them. This CDR3 contains 13 residues. The CDR3 reads CASSGAAQETQYF. In DNA form, the CDR3 reads TGTGCCAGCAGCGGAGCAGCCCAAGAGACCCAGTACTTC.

CDR3 protein: CASSFPTGDGYTF. In nucleotides, the CDR3 is TGTGCCAGCAGTTTCCCGACAGGGGATGGCTACACCTTC. The chain has TRBV28 and TRBJ1-2; TRBD1 agrees at 8 bases. J was trimmed by 6 bases and V by 3 bases; bases with no gene match: 3. The V gene's germline CDR1 is MDHEN and CDR2 SYDVKM. The CDR3 is 13 residues long.

The V gene is TRBV28, the J gene TRBJ2-1, with D possibly TRBD1 on 6 matching bases. The CDR3 consists of 16 residues. The ends were cut back, 4 bases at V and 0 bases at J, with 13 bases in the middle. Germline assignment: CDR1 MDHEN and CDR2 SYDVKM. Written as DNA, the CDR3 is TGTGCCAGCAGTTCAACGCGGACAGTCTCCTACAATGAGCAGTTCTTC. This encodes CASSSTRTVSYNEQFF.

This clone appeared once. V usage is TRBV24-1 and J usage is TRBJ2-5; 8 bases agree with TRBD1. Germline CDR1 KGHDR, CDR2 SFDVKD. This CDR3 is built from 16 residues. V lost 2 bases, J lost 3 bases, and 7 bases stayed unmatched. The CDR3 loop reads CATSDSDGQGKETQYF. DNA for the CDR3: TGTGCCACCAGTGATTCGGACGGACAGGGTAAAGAGACCCAGTACTTC.

This clone occurred once. The rearrangement uses TRBV21-1 and TRBJ1-1; the table calls TRBD1, which could not be checked here. TRBV21-1 represents a pseudogene. This CDR3 contains 18 residues. The CDR3 here is CASSKVGNRGPRNTEAFF. The CDR3 DNA reads TGTGCCAGCAGCAAAGTGGGGAACAGGGGGCCTAGGAACACTGAAGCTTTCTTT.

The genes are TRBV3-1 (or the pseudogene TRBV3-2) and TRBJ2-2, with D maybe TRBD1 (5 bases). Looked up from germline, CDR1 is LGHDT and CDR2 is YNNKEL (reference sequence). This CDR3 is built from 13 residues. Trimming took off 2 bases at V and 7 bases at J, with 8 bases between the two ends. The CDR3 here is CASSQRGIGELFF. CDR3 in DNA: TGTGCCAGCAGCCAAAGGGGAATCGGGGAGCTGTTTTTT.

The chain uses TRBV5-1 and TRBJ1-2; 8 bases line up with TRBD1. V lost 0 bases to trimming and J lost 5 bases; unmatched junction nucleotides: 9. CDR1 SGHRS and CDR2 YFSETQ come from the germline V gene. This CDR3 region has 16 residues. The CDR3: CASSLAFGQGVYGYTF. In DNA form, the CDR3 reads TGCGCCAGCAGCTTGGCCTTCGGACAGGGTGTATATGGCTACACCTTC.

V and J are TRBV29-1 and TRBJ1-6; 7 positions match TRBD1. J lost 3 bases, V lost 8 bases, and 10 bases had no gene match. The germline V gene encodes CDR1 SQVTM and CDR2 ANQGSEA. The CDR3 runs 15 residues. CDR3 nucleotide sequence: TGCAGCAACTTACTACAGGGGTTCTATAATTCACCCCTCCACTTT. Translated, it gives CSNLLQGFYNSPLHF.

The chain joins TRBV28 to TRBJ1-2, with 10 bases fitting TRBD1. This CDR3 is built from 17 residues. Germline values: CDR1 MDHEN, CDR2 SYDVKM. J was trimmed by 2 bases and V by 4 bases; bases with no gene match: 10. CDR3 nucleotides: TGTGCCAGCAGTTCCCAATCCCCGGGACAGGGGAACTATGGCTACACCTTC. It encodes CASSSQSPGQGNYGYTF.

The chain links TRBV4-2 to TRBJ1-5, with 7 bases aligning to TRBD1. The CDR3 spans 15 residues. The V gene's germline CDR1 is LGHNA and CDR2 YNFKEQ. The J segment lost 5 bases and the V segment lost 1 base, leaving 5 bases of the junction unmatched. DNA for the CDR3: TGTGCCAGCAGCCAAGCTGACAGGGAGGATCAGCCCCAGCATTTT. Amino acid sequence: CASSQADREDQPQHF.

The chain employs TRBV5-4 and TRBJ2-7; D perhaps matches TRBD1 (7 bases). The CDR3 is made up of 17 amino acids. Germline loops: CDR1 SGHNT, CDR2 YYREEE (reference sequence). The ends were cut back, 6 bases at V and 1 base at J, with 23 bases in the middle. The chain's CDR3 is CASTYLGGGARSYEQYF. The CDR3 bases are TGTGCCAGCACCTACCTAGGGGGCGGGGCAAGATCCTACGAGCAGTACTTC.